These 26 T cell receptor beta chains originate from one sample sequenced in a study of shared clonotypes between healthy human individuals. Sequencing was performed with immunoSEQ multiplex PCR; in TCRdb, only in-frame clones are kept and a portion is missing. The data show about 480,000 clones, nearly 80% seen once. The sequencing input was PBMCs. The source is a middle-aged woman in good health. Some clones in this sample may be carry-over from other donors' samples.

The chain couples TRBV18 to TRBJ2-1; D is ambiguous. The CDR3 is made up of 12 amino acids. Germline V gene sequence: CDR1 KGHSH, CDR2 LQKENI. Trimming cost V 1 base and J 8 bases, with 6 bases left between them. The CDR3 reads CASSPRNYEQFF. DNA of the CDR3: TGTGCCAGCTCACCACGAAACTATGAGCAGTTCTTC.

This chain links TRBV2 with TRBJ2-7; D unclear. This CDR3 is 14 amino acids long. Germline loops: CDR1 SNHLY, CDR2 FYNNEI. V gave up 4 bases and J gave up 0 bases, with 10 bases separating them. The CDR3 reads CASSGVRVSYEQYF. CDR3 nucleotides: TGTGCCAGCAGTGGGGTACGGGTCTCCTACGAGCAGTACTTC.

This clone was observed a handful of times. The gene calls are TRBV19 and TRBJ2-3; D not certain. V shed 3 bases and J shed 4 bases, with 14 bases lying between them. CDR3 length: 15 amino acids. Per germline, CDR1 LNHDA and CDR2 SQIVND (reference sequence). CDR3 loop: CASSIVVGGSDTQYF. CDR3 in DNA: TGTGCCAGTAGTATCGTTGTAGGTGGCTCAGATACGCAGTATTTT.

The V call is TRBV6-5, the J call TRBJ1-4, with a weak D call TRBD1 (5 bases). The V gene's germline CDR1 is MNHEY and CDR2 SVGAGI. The CDR3 has 16 residues. Trimming pared 4 bases from V and 8 bases from J, leaving 20 bases between. The CDR3 loop is CASSSPGDPIGEKLFF. CDR3 nucleotide sequence: TGTGCCAGCAGTTCACCCGGGGACCCCATAGGGGAAAAACTGTTTTTT.

The chain combines TRBV2 with TRBJ2-7; 11 positions match TRBD2. The germline V gene encodes CDR1 SNHLY and CDR2 FYNNEI. The CDR3 is 18 residues long. With V trimmed by 3 bases and J by 2 bases, 12 bases remained unmatched. The CDR3 protein is CASSDSTSGRIWAYEQYF. The CDR3 nucleotides read TGTGCCAGCAGTGATAGTACTAGCGGGAGAATTTGGGCCTACGAGCAGTACTTC. Using reference TRBV2 and TRBJ2-7 for the parts outside the CDR3, the full variable domain is EPEVTQTPSHQVTQMGQEVILRCVPISNHLYFYWYRQILGQKVEFLVSFYNNEISEKSEIFDDQFSVERPDGSNFTLKIRSTKLEDSAMYFCASSDSTSGRIWAYEQYFGPGTRLTVT.

The chain employs TRBV27 and TRBJ2-2; D is perhaps TRBD2 (5 bases). The V and J ends lost 2 bases and 6 bases respectively, with 13 bases between them. This CDR3 has 15 amino acids. The germline V gene has CDR1 MNHEY and CDR2 SMNVEV (reference sequence). CDR3 sequence (DNA): TGTGCCAGCAGTTTAGGCGGGTCCTACCCCGGGGAGCTGTTTTTT. It translates to CASSLGGSYPGELFF.

The rearrangement joins TRBV28 to TRBJ2-3; D ambiguous. Germline CDR1 and CDR2: MDHEN and SYDVKM. Trimming cost V 6 bases and J 4 bases, with 8 bases left between them. The CDR3 totals 12 residues. Here the CDR3 reads CASSLKADTQYF. CDR3 sequence (DNA): TGTGCCAGCAGCCTTAAGGCAGATACGCAGTATTTT.

This chain uses TRBV2 with TRBJ1-6; 7 bases align to TRBD1. V shed 7 bases, J shed 7 bases, and the junction held 10 bases outside the gene matches. The length of the CDR3 is 15 residues. In germline, CDR1 is SNHLY, CDR2 FYNNEI. CDR3 DNA: TGTGCCAGCAAGAAAGGGGGCGTTGGCAATTCACCCCTCCACTTT. Translating it yields CASKKGGVGNSPLHF. Using reference TRBV2 and TRBJ1-6 for the parts outside the CDR3, the full variable domain is EPEVTQTPSHQVTQMGQEVILRCVPISNHLYFYWYRQILGQKVEFLVSFYNNEISEKSEIFDDQFSVERPDGSNFTLKIRSTKLEDSAMYFCASKKGGVGNSPLHFGNGTRLTVT.

In its sample, this clone was seen many times. This chain uses TRBV19 with TRBJ2-3, with TRBD1 as a possible D gene (5 bases). Germline CDR1 LNHDA, CDR2 SQIVND (reference sequence). The length of the CDR3 is 14 residues. The V end lost 1 base, the J end lost 0 bases, and 5 bases lay between the germline ends. The CDR3 DNA reads as TGTGCCAGTAGTATAGGGACAAGCACAGATACGCAGTATTTT. Its translation is CASSIGTSTDTQYF.

This chain links TRBV9 with TRBJ2-5; TRBD1 matches 7 bases. V dropped 4 bases and J dropped 3; count of bases not matched to a gene: 6. The CDR3 runs 14 residues. In germline, CDR1 is SGDLS, CDR2 YYNGEE. The CDR3 nucleotides are TGTGCCAGCAGCTCCCCCGGGACAGAAGAGACCCAGTACTTC. This codes for CASSSPGTEETQYF.

As for this clone: This same CDR3 is encoded by further DNA sequences in the sample. The V gene is TRBV18, the J gene TRBJ2-5; D not resolved. Trimming stripped 6 bases from V and 5 bases from J, with 10 bases between. CDR1 is KGHSH and CDR2 is LQKENI in the germline V gene. The CDR3 has 12 amino acids. CDR3 DNA sequence: TGTGCCAGCTCGCCCTCCGGGGAGACCCAGTACTTC. The encoded protein is CASSPSGETQYF.

The chain recombines TRBV9 with TRBJ1-3, with 9 bases that match TRBD1. The CDR3 length is 17 residues. CDR1 SGDLS and CDR2 YYNGEE come from the germline V gene. V lost 4 bases, J lost 3 bases, and 11 bases stayed unmatched. CDR3 sequence (DNA): TGTGCCAGCAGCCCAACAGACAGGGGGAGTCGTGGAAACACCATATATTTT. Translating it yields CASSPTDRGSRGNTIYF.

The chain combines TRBV7-9 with TRBJ1-3, with 7 bases fitting TRBD1. The J segment lost 1 base and the V segment lost 1 base, leaving 1 base of the junction unmatched. The CDR3 totals 15 residues. Germline loops: CDR1 SEHNR, CDR2 FQNEAQ (reference sequence). Written as DNA, the CDR3 is TGTGCCAGCAGCTTAGACAGGGGTTCTGGAAACACCATATATTTT. Translating gives CASSLDRGSGNTIYF.

The chain is built from TRBV15 and TRBJ2-5, with TRBD2 matching 8 bases. This CDR3 is 14 amino acids long. Germline V lookup: CDR1 LNHNV, CDR2 YYDKDF (reference sequence). V gave up 5 bases and J gave up 1 base; unmatched junction bases: 3. The chain's CDR3 is CATSPTSAQETQYF. The CDR3 DNA sequence: TGTGCCACCAGCCCGACTAGCGCCCAAGAGACCCAGTACTTC.

The rearrangement joins TRBV2 to TRBJ2-1; D tentatively fits TRBD1 or TRBD2 (5 bases each). Germline V gives CDR1 SNHLY, CDR2 FYNNEI. This CDR3 is built from 15 residues. Trimming took off 6 bases at V and 0 bases at J, with 12 bases between the two ends. The chain's CDR3 is CASRRDRSSYNEQFF. CDR3 bases: TGTGCCAGCAGACGGGACCGTAGCTCCTACAATGAGCAGTTCTTC.

The chain combines TRBV7-9 with TRBJ2-1; D is unresolved. In germline, CDR1 is SEHNR, CDR2 FQNEAQ (reference sequence). The length of the CDR3 is 13 residues. Trimming stripped 4 bases from V and 6 bases from J, with 10 bases between. The CDR3 loop is CASSSDSGNEQFF. CDR3 coding DNA: TGTGCCAGCAGCTCGGATTCTGGCAATGAGCAGTTCTTC.

This chain connects TRBV7-2 to TRBJ2-7; 7 bases align to TRBD1. The junction had 6 bases not matched to a gene; V was cut back by 1 base and J by 6 bases. This CDR3 spans 14 amino acids. Germline CDR1 is SGHTA and CDR2 is FQGNSA. The CDR3 region is CASSLETGHTEQYF. The CDR3 DNA follows: TGTGCCAGCAGCTTAGAGACAGGGCATACCGAGCAGTACTTC.

V and J are TRBV28 and TRBJ2-5; 12 bases align to TRBD2. The J call could be wrong; TRBJ2-7 is a better fit for the DNA end. The CDR3 has 16 residues. Germline CDR1 MDHEN, CDR2 SYDVKM. DNA for the CDR3: TGTGCCAGCAGTTCTCCCTCACTAGCGGGAGGCGACGAGCAGTACTTC. Translation: CASSSPSLAGGDEQYF.

The rearrangement joins TRBV5-4 to TRBJ1-3; D unresolved. Germline CDR1 reads SGHNT; CDR2 reads YYREEE (reference sequence). V was clipped by 0 bases and J by 2 bases, with 12 bases between them. The CDR3 runs 16 residues. The CDR3 nucleotides read TGTGCCAGCAGCTTGGATTTGGGCAGAACTGGAAACACCATATATTTT. It yields the protein CASSLDLGRTGNTIYF.

V usage is TRBV30 and J usage is TRBJ1-4; 9 nucleotides agree with TRBD1. J lost 6 bases, V lost 4 bases, and 3 bases had no gene match. The CDR3 runs 13 residues. Germline V gives CDR1 GTSNPN, CDR2 SVGIG (reference sequence). In DNA, the CDR3 is TGTGCCTGGACTAGACAGGGGGATGAAAAACTGTTTTTT. Translation gives CAWTRQGDEKLFF. Variable domain in full (rest from reference TRBV30 and TRBJ1-4): SQTIHQWPATLVQPVGSPLSLECTVEGTSNPNLYWYRQAAGRGLQLLFYSVGIGQISSEVPQNLSASRPQDRQFILSSKKLLLSDSGFYLCAWTRQGDEKLFFGSGTQLSVL.

This clone was recorded at least ten times. The chain has TRBV30 and TRBJ2-1, with 14 nucleotides matching TRBD2. V lost 0 bases and J lost 11; bases outside the gene matches: 3. The CDR3 is 14 residues long. Looked up from germline, CDR1 is GTSNPN and CDR2 is SVGIG (reference sequence). For the CDR3, the DNA is TGTGCCTGGAGTGTCGGGACTAGCGGGGGTAAGCAGTTCTTC. This sequence encodes CAWSVGTSGGKQFF.

V gene TRBV11-2 combines with J gene TRBJ1-3; a weak D match, TRBD1 (5 bases). This CDR3 contains 14 residues. The V end was cut by 5 bases, the J end by 4 bases, with 12 bases between. The germline V gene encodes CDR1 SGHAT and CDR2 FQNNGV. The CDR3 sequence: CASSDGRGGNTIYF. CDR3 nucleotide sequence: TGTGCCAGCAGCGACGGAAGGGGAGGAAACACCATATATTTT.

The rearrangement links TRBV6-1 to TRBJ1-1, with D perhaps matching TRBD1 (5 bases). The CDR3 runs to 14 residues. Trimming removed 0 bases from V and 6 bases from J, with 11 bases in between. CDR1 and CDR2 from the germline V gene are MNHNS and SASEGT. The CDR3 sequence is CASSEAWGEAEAFF. For the CDR3, the DNA is TGTGCCAGCAGTGAAGCTTGGGGGGAGGCTGAAGCTTTCTTT.

This clone was detected ten times or more. The rearrangement uses TRBV19 and TRBJ2-7, with D maybe TRBD2 (5 bases). Germline V gene lookup returns CDR1 LNHDA and CDR2 SQIVND (reference sequence). CDR3 length: 15 amino acids. V dropped 5 bases and J dropped 6 bases, with 20 bases sitting between them. CDR3 protein: CASSLPLARRSEQYF. The CDR3 bases are TGTGCCAGTAGTTTACCCCTAGCTCGGAGGAGCGAGCAGTACTTC.

V and J are TRBV5-4 and TRBJ2-7; 8 bases fit TRBD2. Germline V gene lookup returns CDR1 SGHNT and CDR2 YYREEE (reference sequence). The V segment lost 4 bases and the J segment 0 bases; nucleotides outside the gene matches: 3. This CDR3 region has 14 residues. Written as DNA, the CDR3 is TGTGCCAGCAGCCCGGGGGGGATCTCCTACGAGCAGTACTTC. Translation gives CASSPGGISYEQYF.

This chain links TRBV12-2 with TRBJ1-5; the table gives TRBD1 as D, unverified against the DNA. TRBV12-2 is a known pseudogene. CDR3 size: 16 residues. The CDR3 DNA is TGTGCAAGTCGCTTAGCGTGGGGCGAGAACAATCAGCCCCAGCATTTT. Protein product: CASRLAWGENNQPQHF.